The sequence of this TCR beta chain was determined in a study of T-cell reconstitution after alpha-beta-depleted transplantation in children. The CDR3 runs 13 residues. The germline gives CDR1 MGHDK, CDR2 SYGVNS. V lost 6 bases and J 5 bases, leaving 13 bases between the germline ends. A TCRbeta library incorporating unique molecular identifiers was prepared. In TCRdb, the PCR reads were re-called with MiXCR into one record per CDR3 protein. The sample has some 340,000 distinct CDR3 sequences, 10% seen once; the top ten hold more than 2%. V and J are TRBV25-1 and TRBJ2-5; a possible D gene is TRBD1 (5 bases). The sequence derives from a human donor who donated a stem cell graft to a child with acute lymphoblastic leukemia. Sample: PBMCs from the stem cell graft donor, taken from the stem cell graft. The DNA of the CDR3 is TGTGCCAGCAGATCCAGGGTCGGGGAGACCCAGTACTTC. Residues: CASRSRVGETQYF.